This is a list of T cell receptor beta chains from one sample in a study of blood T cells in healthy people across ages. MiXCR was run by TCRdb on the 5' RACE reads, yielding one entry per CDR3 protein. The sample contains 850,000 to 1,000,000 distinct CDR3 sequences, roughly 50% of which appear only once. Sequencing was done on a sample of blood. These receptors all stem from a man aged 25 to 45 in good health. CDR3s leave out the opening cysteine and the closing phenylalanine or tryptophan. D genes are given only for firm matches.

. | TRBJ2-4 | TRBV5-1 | ASSLAYSLVREQY
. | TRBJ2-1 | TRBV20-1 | SARDSVSNEQF
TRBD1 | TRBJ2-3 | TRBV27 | ASSRTGKDTQY
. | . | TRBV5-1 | ASSLRTSREQY
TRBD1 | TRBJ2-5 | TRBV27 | ASSPHGQGRTETQY
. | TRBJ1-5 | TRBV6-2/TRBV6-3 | ASSYSKSRYQPQH
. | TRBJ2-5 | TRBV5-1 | ASSLDGPRDKQY
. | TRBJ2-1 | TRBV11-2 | ASSLVGGPYNEQF
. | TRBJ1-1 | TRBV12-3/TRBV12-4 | ASSLHRAANTEAF
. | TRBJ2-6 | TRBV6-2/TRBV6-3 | ATRQTDSGANVLT
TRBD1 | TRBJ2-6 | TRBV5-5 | ASSAQGAVGANVLT
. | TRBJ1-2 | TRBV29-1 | SVAISLNYGYT
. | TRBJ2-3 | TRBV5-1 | ASSFEGSTDTQY
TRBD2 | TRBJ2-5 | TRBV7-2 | ASSQIGRGGAETQY
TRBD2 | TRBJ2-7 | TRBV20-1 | SARAASGGKTYEQY
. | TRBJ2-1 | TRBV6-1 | ATQTTGSSYNEQF
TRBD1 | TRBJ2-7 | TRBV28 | ASSIGGTGFGEQY
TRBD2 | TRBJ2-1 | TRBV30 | AGRLAGAYNEQF
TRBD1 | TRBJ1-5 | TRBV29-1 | SVATDRGQPQH
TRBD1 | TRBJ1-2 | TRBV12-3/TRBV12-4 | ASSLGQGDGHT
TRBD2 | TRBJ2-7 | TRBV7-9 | ASSRMGLFTSEQY
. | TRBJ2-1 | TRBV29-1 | SESRAGEQF
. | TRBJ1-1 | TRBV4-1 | ASSQARRGVNTEAF
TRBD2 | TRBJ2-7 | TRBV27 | ASSFSSLGGGYEQY
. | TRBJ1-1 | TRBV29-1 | SVERGNQNTEAF
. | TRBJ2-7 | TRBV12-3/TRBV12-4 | ASSLAGNSYEQY
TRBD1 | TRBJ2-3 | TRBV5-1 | ASSPEGTGGTDTQY
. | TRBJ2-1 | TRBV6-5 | ASSYRGAYNEQF
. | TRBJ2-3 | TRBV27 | ASSSTWGSKSDTQY
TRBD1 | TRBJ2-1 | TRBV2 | ASSVQGVGEQF
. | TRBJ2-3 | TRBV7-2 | ASSLLRDSDTQY
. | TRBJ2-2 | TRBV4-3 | ASSQEVSLTGELF
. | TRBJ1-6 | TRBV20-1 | SVHNAGDGSPLH
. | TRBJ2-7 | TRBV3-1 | ASSFIGGRAAYEQY
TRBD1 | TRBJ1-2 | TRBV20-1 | SAQGQPQNGYT
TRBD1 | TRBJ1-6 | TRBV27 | ASRLGQKNSPPH
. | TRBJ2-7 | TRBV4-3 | ASSQDLRWSYEQY
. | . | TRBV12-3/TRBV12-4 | ASSRMGSSGLPTYEQY
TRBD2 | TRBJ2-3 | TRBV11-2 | ASSLDLAGDTDTQY
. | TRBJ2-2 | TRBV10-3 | AISGRRGSAGELF
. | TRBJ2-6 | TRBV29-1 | SVEKGNVLT
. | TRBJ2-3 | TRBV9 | ASSFSLRDSKNTDTQY
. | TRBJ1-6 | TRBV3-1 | ASSQDINSPLH
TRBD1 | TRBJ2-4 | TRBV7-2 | ASSEPGQGVRNIQY
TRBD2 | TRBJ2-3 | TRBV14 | ASSRPLTSGATDTQY
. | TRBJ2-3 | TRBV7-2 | ASSQGRYQADTQY
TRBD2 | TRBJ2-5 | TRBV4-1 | ASSRTSEGETQY
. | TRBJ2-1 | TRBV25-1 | ASSERGNEQF
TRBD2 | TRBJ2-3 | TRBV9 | ASSVDPSGGATDTQY
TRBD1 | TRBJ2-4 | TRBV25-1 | TSSPDRVAKNIQY
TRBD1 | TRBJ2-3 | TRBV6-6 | THGQGGTDTQY
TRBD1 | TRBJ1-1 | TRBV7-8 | ASSSRDRGPTEAF
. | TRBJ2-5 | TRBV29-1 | SVDRRSETQY
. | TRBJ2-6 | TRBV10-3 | AISESWGSGANVLT
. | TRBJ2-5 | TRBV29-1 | SVDGRYQETQY
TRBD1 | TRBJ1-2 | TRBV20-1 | SARDYKLGGGRWGYT
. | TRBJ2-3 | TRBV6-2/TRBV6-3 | ATSSGTGRTQY
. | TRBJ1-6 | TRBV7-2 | ASEVLGSYNSPLH
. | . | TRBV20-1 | SARDARGGGNEQY